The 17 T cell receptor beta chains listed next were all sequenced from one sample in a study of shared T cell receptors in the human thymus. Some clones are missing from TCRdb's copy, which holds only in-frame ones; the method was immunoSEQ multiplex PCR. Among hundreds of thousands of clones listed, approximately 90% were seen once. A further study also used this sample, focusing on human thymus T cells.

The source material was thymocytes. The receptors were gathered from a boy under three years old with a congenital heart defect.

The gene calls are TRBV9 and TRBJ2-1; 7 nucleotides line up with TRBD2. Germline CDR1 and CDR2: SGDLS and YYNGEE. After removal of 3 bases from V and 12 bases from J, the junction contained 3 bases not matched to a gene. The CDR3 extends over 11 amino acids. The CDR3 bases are TGTGCCAGCAGCGCATGGGGGGGGCAGTTCTTC. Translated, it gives CASSAWGGQFF.

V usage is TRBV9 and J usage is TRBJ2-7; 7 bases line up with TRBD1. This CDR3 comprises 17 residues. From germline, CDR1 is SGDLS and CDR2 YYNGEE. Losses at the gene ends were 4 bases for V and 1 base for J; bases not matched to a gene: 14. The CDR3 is CASSPHPRGPLSYEQYF. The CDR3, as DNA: TGTGCCAGCAGCCCCCACCCGAGGGGGCCCTTATCCTACGAGCAGTACTTC. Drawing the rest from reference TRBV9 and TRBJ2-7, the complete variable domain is DSGVTQTPKHLITATGQRVTLRCSPRSGDLSVYWYQQSLDQGLQFLIQYYNGEERAKGNILERFSAQQFPDLHSELNLSSLELGDSALYFCASSPHPRGPLSYEQYFGPGTRLTVT.

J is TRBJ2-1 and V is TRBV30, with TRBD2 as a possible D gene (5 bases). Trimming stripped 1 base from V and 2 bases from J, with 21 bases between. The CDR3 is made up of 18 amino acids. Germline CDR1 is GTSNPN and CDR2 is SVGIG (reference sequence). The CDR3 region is CAWSGLRKLAGTYNEQFF. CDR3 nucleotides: TGTGCCTGGAGTGGTCTGCGTAAGCTAGCCGGCACCTACAATGAGCAGTTCTTC.

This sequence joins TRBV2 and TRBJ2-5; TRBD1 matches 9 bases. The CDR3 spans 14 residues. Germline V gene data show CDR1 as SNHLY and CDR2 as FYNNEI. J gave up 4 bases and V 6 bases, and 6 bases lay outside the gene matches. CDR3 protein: CASRSGQGRETQYF. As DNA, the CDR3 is TGTGCCAGCAGATCTGGACAGGGGAGAGAGACCCAGTACTTC.

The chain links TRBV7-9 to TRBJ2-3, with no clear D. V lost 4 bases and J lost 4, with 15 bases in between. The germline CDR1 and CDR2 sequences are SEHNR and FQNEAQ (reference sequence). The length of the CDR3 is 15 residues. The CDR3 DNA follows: TGTGCCAGCAGCTCCCCTGGTAGTTCCCCAGATACGCAGTATTTT. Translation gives CASSSPGSSPDTQYF.

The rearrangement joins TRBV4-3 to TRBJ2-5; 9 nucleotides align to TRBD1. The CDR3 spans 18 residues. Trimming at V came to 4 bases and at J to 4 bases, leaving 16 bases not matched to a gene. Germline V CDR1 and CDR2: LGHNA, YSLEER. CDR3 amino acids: CASSPRDRVGAGLETQYF. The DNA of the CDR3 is TGCGCCAGCAGCCCCCGGGACAGGGTAGGGGCCGGGTTAGAGACCCAGTACTTC.

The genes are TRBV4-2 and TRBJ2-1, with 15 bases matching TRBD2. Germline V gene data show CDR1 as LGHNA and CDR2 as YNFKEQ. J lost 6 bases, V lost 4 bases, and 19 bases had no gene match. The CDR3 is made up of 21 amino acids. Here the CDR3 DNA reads TGTGCCAGCAGCCCACCCCGGGCTGGACTAGCGGGGGGGGATCTTGGCAATGAGCAGTTCTTC. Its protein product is CASSPPRAGLAGGDLGNEQFF.

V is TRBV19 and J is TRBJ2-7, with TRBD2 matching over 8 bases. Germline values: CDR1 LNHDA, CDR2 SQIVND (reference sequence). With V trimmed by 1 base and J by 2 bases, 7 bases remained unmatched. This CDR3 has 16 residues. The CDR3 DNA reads TGTGCCAGTAGTATAGGGCGGGAGGCCCCAACCTACGAGCAGTACTTC. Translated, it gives CASSIGREAPTYEQYF.

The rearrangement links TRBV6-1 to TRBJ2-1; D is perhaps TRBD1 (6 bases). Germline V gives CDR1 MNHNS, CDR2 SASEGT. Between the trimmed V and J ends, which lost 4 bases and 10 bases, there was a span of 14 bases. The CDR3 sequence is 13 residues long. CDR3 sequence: CASSGHGTGEQFF. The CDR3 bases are TGTGCCAGCAGTGGCCACGGTACAGGGGAGCAGTTCTTC.

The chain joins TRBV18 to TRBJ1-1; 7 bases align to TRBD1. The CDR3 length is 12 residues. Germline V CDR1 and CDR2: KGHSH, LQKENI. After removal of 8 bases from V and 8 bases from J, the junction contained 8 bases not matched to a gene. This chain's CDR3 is CASRDSRSEAFF. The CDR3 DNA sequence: TGTGCCAGCAGGGACAGCCGATCGGAAGCTTTCTTT.

The CDR3 DNA follows: TGTGCCTGGAGCGATAAACCCAGGACAGGGACCGCCTATGGCTACACCTTC. This codes for CAWSDKPRTGTAYGYTF. This chain joins TRBV30 and TRBJ1-2, with 8 nucleotides matching TRBD1. The length of the CDR3 is 17 residues. Trimming removed 3 bases from V and 4 bases from J; junction bases left unmatched: 16. CDR1 and CDR2 (germline): GTSNPN, SVGIG (reference sequence).

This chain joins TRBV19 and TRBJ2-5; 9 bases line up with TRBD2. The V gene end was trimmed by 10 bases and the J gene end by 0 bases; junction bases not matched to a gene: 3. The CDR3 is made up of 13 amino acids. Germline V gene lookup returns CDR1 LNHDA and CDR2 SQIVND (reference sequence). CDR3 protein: CATRTSDQETQYF. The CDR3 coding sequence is TGTGCCACTCGGACTAGCGACCAAGAGACCCAGTACTTC. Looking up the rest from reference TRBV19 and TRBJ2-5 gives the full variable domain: DGGITQSPKYLFRKEGQNVTLSCEQNLNHDAMYWYRQDPGQGLRLIYYSQIVNDFQKGDIAEGYSVSREKKESFPLTVTSAQKNPTAFYLCATRTSDQETQYFGPGTRLLVL.

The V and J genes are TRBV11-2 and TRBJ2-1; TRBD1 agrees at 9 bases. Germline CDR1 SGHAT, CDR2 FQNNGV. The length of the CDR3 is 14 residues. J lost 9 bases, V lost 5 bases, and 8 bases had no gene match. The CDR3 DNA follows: TGTGCCAGCAGCCCAGGACAGGGGCATGGTGAGCAGTTCTTC. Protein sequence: CASSPGQGHGEQFF.

The chain's CDR3 is CASSLPDRCQPQHF. The CDR3 nucleotides are TGTGCCAGCAGTTTGCCTGACAGGTGCCAGCCCCAGCATTTT. The chain is built from TRBV28 and TRBJ1-5; possible D gene TRBD1, 6 bases. Per germline, CDR1 MDHEN and CDR2 SYDVKM. The CDR3 totals 14 residues. V was clipped by 3 bases and J by 7 bases, with 13 bases between them.

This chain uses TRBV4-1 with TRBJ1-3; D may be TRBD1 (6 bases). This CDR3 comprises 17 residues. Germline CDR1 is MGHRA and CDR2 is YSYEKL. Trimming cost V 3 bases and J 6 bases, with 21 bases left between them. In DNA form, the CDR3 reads TGCGCCAGCAGCCAGCCGAAGACAGGCCAAGCATTAAACACCATATATTTT. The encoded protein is CASSQPKTGQALNTIYF.

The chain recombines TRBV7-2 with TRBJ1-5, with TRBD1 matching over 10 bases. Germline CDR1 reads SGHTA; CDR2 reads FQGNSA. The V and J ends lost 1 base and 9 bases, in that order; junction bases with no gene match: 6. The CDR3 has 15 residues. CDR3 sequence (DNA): TGTGCCAGCAGCTTAGAGGGACAGGGGTCTTTGCCCCAGCATTTT. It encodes CASSLEGQGSLPQHF.

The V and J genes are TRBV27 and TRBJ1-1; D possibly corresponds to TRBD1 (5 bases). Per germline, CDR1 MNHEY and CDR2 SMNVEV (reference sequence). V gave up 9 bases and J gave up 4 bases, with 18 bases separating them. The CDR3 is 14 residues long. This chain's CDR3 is CASGEGGAGTEAFF. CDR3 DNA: TGTGCCAGTGGAGAGGGAGGGGCGGGCACTGAAGCTTTCTTT.